These 14 T cell receptor beta chains share one sample of origin, sequenced in a study of memory CD4+ T cells and cytomegalovirus serostatus. Clones were sequenced by immunoSEQ multiplex PCR, and TCRdb holds only the in-frame ones, with some missing. The repertoire holds tens of thousands of clones, with roughly three quarters as singletons. The sort gate was single viable CD3+CD4+CD8-CD45RO+ cells for memory CD4+ T cells. The sequenced sample was memory CD4+ T cells from blood. The receptors were sampled from an adult in good health and CMV-seronegative.

The chain combines TRBV7-2 with TRBJ2-7; tentatively, D is TRBD2 (5 bases). V gave up 5 bases and J gave up 0 bases, with 14 bases separating them. This CDR3 contains 15 residues. CDR1 is SGHTA and CDR2 is FQGNSA in the germline V gene. CDR3 nucleotides: TGTGCCAGCAGCCAGGACGGGGATAGCTCCTACGAGCAGTACTTC. Translation gives CASSQDGDSSYEQYF.

The CDR3 spells CASSLGGGKGLDTQYF. CDR3 DNA sequence: TGTGCCAGCAGCTTAGGGGGAGGGAAGGGTTTAGATACGCAGTATTTT. The chain carries TRBV7-2 and TRBJ2-3; 7 bases match TRBD2. The V gene end was trimmed by 1 base and the J gene end by 5 bases; junction bases not matched to a gene: 9. CDR1 is SGHTA and CDR2 is FQGNSA in the germline V gene. The CDR3 has 16 residues.

This clone was seen more than once but under ten times. This chain connects TRBV9 to TRBJ1-6; D is undetermined. The CDR3 has 14 residues. In germline, CDR1 is SGDLS, CDR2 YYNGEE. V lost 0 bases and J 8 bases, leaving 9 bases between the germline ends. The CDR3 protein is CASSVGGFDSPLHF. In DNA, the CDR3 is TGTGCCAGCAGCGTAGGGGGTTTTGATTCACCCCTCCACTTT.

This clone was recorded once. This rearrangement joins TRBV29-1 to TRBJ2-3, with D possibly being TRBD1 (6 bases). Looked up from germline, CDR1 is SQVTM and CDR2 is ANQGSEA. V was pared by 4 bases and J by 4 bases, with 9 bases between. The CDR3 runs to 12 residues. The CDR3, as DNA: TGCAGCGTTGCCACAGGGTCAGATACGCAGTATTTT. Protein sequence: CSVATGSDTQYF.

This clone was seen once. The V call is TRBV5-1, the J call TRBJ1-4, with D unresolved. The germline V gene encodes CDR1 SGHRS and CDR2 YFSETQ. Trimming shortened V by 6 bases and J by 2 bases, and 11 bases separated the two germline ends. CDR3 length: 14 amino acids. The CDR3 sequence is CASKMGGTNEKLFF. In DNA form, the CDR3 reads TGCGCCAGCAAGATGGGAGGGACTAATGAAAAACTGTTTTTT.

The chain recombines TRBV19 with TRBJ1-6; maybe TRBD1 (6 bases). V was shortened by 3 bases and J by 9 bases, with 18 bases between the two germline ends. This CDR3 contains 16 residues. Per germline, CDR1 LNHDA and CDR2 SQIVND (reference sequence). The CDR3 DNA sequence: TGTGCCAGTAGTATTTCAGGCAGGGGCGCTGGTTCACCCCTCCACTTT. Translated: CASSISGRGAGSPLHF.

This chain links TRBV10-3 with TRBJ2-5; D not resolved. CDR1 ENHRY and CDR2 SYGVKD come from the germline V gene. This CDR3 has 18 amino acids. The ends were cut back, 0 bases at V and 4 bases at J, with 21 bases in the middle. The CDR3 DNA sequence: TGTGCCATCAGTGAGTCGAAGACCCAGTTCAATTTCGGAGAGACCCAGTACTTC. It codes for CAISESKTQFNFGETQYF.

The V gene is TRBV7-8, the J gene TRBJ2-7; D might be TRBD1 (6 bases). This CDR3 contains 12 residues. Trimming took off 4 bases at V and 5 bases at J, with 9 bases between the two ends. The V gene's germline CDR1 is SGHVS and CDR2 FQNEAQ. DNA for the CDR3: TGTGCCAGCAGCTGGAACAGGGACGAGCAGTACTTC. Its translation is CASSWNRDEQYF.

The chain combines TRBV5-1 with TRBJ1-3; maybe TRBD1 (5 bases). Germline lookup yields CDR1 SGHRS and CDR2 YFSETQ. Trimming took 7 bases from V and 2 from J, leaving 16 bases between them. The CDR3 consists of 15 residues. The CDR3 reads CASREQVTPGNTIYF. CDR3 nucleotide sequence: TGCGCCAGCCGGGAACAGGTAACCCCTGGAAACACCATATATTTT.

The genes are TRBV9 and TRBJ1-3; the match to TRBD1 covers 10 bases. Per germline, CDR1 SGDLS and CDR2 YYNGEE. The CDR3 spans 14 residues. The trim removed 4 bases at V and 8 bases at J, leaving 6 bases unmatched. CDR3 bases: TGTGCCAGCAGCCTCCGACAGGGGGCCGACACCATATATTTT. It specifies CASSLRQGADTIYF.

The J gene is TRBJ1-6, the V gene TRBV6-6; possible D gene TRBD1, 5 bases. The germline V and J ends were trimmed by 6 bases and 9 bases, with 12 bases remaining between them. The CDR3 has 13 residues. Germline values: CDR1 MNHNY, CDR2 SVGAGI (reference sequence). The CDR3 reads CASSGGGGSPLHF. CDR3 in DNA: TGTGCCAGCAGCGGGGGAGGCGGTTCACCCCTCCACTTT.

This clone was found once. The chain combines TRBV6-5 with TRBJ1-3, with 9 nucleotides matching TRBD1. With V trimmed by 6 bases and J by 3 bases, 6 bases remained unmatched. Looked up from germline, CDR1 is MNHEY and CDR2 is SVGAGI. This CDR3 has 15 amino acids. The CDR3, as DNA: TGTGCCAGCAGGAGGACAGGGGAAGGTGGAAACACCATATATTTT. Translation: CASRRTGEGGNTIYF.

This sequence joins TRBV29-1 and TRBJ1-2, with D unresolved. The germline CDR1 and CDR2 sequences are SQVTM and ANQGSEA. CDR3 length equals 13 residues. Trimming took 7 bases from V and 0 from J, leaving 12 bases between them. The CDR3 nucleotides are TGCAGCGCCCTGGACTCAACTAACTATGGCTACACCTTC. It yields the protein CSALDSTNYGYTF. Complete variable domain (other parts from reference TRBV29-1 and TRBJ1-2): SAVISQKPSRDICQRGTSLTIQCQVDSQVTMMFWYRQQPGQSLTLIATANQGSEATYESGFVIDKFPISRPNLTFSTLTVSNMSPEDSSIYLCSALDSTNYGYTFGSGTRLTVV.

This clone has a handful of counts. The chain joins TRBV6-6 to TRBJ1-5, with a possible D match to TRBD1 (6 bases). Per the germline V gene, CDR1 is MNHNY and CDR2 is SVGAGI (reference sequence). V was shortened by 10 bases and J by 4 bases, with 17 bases between the two germline ends. The CDR3 runs 14 residues. This CDR3 is CAIAGAIINQPQHF. For the CDR3, the DNA is TGTGCCATCGCAGGGGCGATAATAAATCAGCCCCAGCATTTT.